A single sample is the source of the 10 T cell receptor beta chains below, sequenced in a study of blood T cell repertoires in COVID-19. TCRdb's table, derived via immunoSEQ multiplex PCR, lists solely in-frame clones and lacks some. The profile shows 200,000 to 250,000 clones, 82% of them singletons. Sequencing was carried out using PBMCs or T cells enriched from blood (not recorded which). The source is a woman aged 60-70 years who had recovered from COVID-19.

The V and J genes are TRBV6-1 and TRBJ1-1; unclear D gene. V was pared by 2 bases and J by 5 bases, with 15 bases between. The CDR3 length is 15 residues. Germline V gives CDR1 MNHNS, CDR2 SASEGT. For the CDR3, the DNA is TGTGCCAGCAGTGAACCTCGAGGCCCGGGTACTGAAGCTTTCTTT. Encoded protein: CASSEPRGPGTEAFF.

The CDR3 region has the DNA TGTGCCAGCAGCTTGGCCAACAGGGAAGGAAACACCATATATTTT. Encoded protein: CASSLANREGNTIYF. The chain couples TRBV7-9 to TRBJ1-3; possible D gene TRBD1, 6 bases. The germline gives CDR1 SEHNR, CDR2 FQNEAQ (reference sequence). Deletions cut 3 bases from V and 4 bases from J, with 13 bases between. This CDR3 is 15 amino acids long.

The gene calls are TRBV4-3 and TRBJ1-4; 10 positions match TRBD1. The CDR3 extends over 17 amino acids. V was pared by 3 bases and J by 2 bases, with 6 bases of the junction left unmatched. Germline values: CDR1 LGHNA, CDR2 YSLEER. Here the CDR3 reads CASSQSTGGWTNEKLFF. CDR3 sequence (DNA): TGCGCCAGCAGCCAGTCGACAGGGGGCTGGACTAATGAAAAACTGTTTTTT.

The chain has TRBV19 and TRBJ2-7, with TRBD2 as a possible D gene (6 bases). With 3 bases removed from V and 5 bases from J, the gap between germline ends came to 17 bases. This CDR3 is built from 15 residues. Germline CDR1 reads LNHDA; CDR2 reads SQIVND (reference sequence). The chain's CDR3 is CASSIGRQGSDEQYF. CDR3 sequence (DNA): TGTGCCAGTAGTATCGGGAGACAAGGTAGTGACGAGCAGTACTTC.

V gene TRBV7-3 combines with J gene TRBJ2-1, with 12 bases fitting TRBD1. The CDR3 length is 15 residues. Germline CDR1 reads SGHTA; CDR2 reads FQGTGA. Trimming at V came to 2 bases and at J to 7 bases, leaving 3 bases not matched to a gene. The CDR3 DNA follows: TGTGCCAGCAGCTTACAGGGACAGGGGGCAAATGAGCAGTTCTTC. Translating it yields CASSLQGQGANEQFF.

The chain employs TRBV19 and TRBJ1-1; possible D gene TRBD1, 6 bases. The V end was cut by 9 bases, the J end by 1 base, with 9 bases between. Germline CDR1 is LNHDA and CDR2 is SQIVND (reference sequence). There are 12 residues in the CDR3. Here the CDR3 reads CASRTANTEAFF. CDR3 in DNA: TGTGCCAGCAGGACAGCGAACACTGAAGCTTTCTTT.

The V gene is TRBV2, the J gene TRBJ2-3; D remains ambiguous. CDR1 and CDR2 (germline): SNHLY, FYNNEI. The CDR3 consists of 12 residues. Trimming shortened V by 6 bases and J by 0 bases, and 4 bases separated the two germline ends. The CDR3 DNA is TGTGCCAGCAGCTACAGCACAGATACGCAGTATTTT. This gives the protein CASSYSTDTQYF.

The chain employs TRBV2 and TRBJ2-7; D not certain. CDR1 and CDR2 from the germline V gene are SNHLY and FYNNEI. Deletions cut 1 base from V and 1 base from J, with 11 bases between. The CDR3 is 15 residues long. CDR3 sequence reads: CASSEGRGRSYEQYF. CDR3 DNA: TGTGCCAGCAGTGAAGGCCGCGGCCGATCCTACGAGCAGTACTTC. Variable domain in full (rest from reference TRBV2 and TRBJ2-7): EPEVTQTPSHQVTQMGQEVILRCVPISNHLYFYWYRQILGQKVEFLVSFYNNEISEKSEIFDDQFSVERPDGSNFTLKIRSTKLEDSAMYFCASSEGRGRSYEQYFGPGTRLTVT.

The rearrangement joins TRBV12-3 or TRBV12-4 to TRBJ1-1; D uncertain. The CDR3 runs to 11 residues. V was shortened by 1 base and J by 9 bases, with 6 bases between the two germline ends. CDR3 in amino acids: CASSLGRQAFF. The CDR3 DNA follows: TGTGCCAGCAGTTTAGGCAGGCAAGCTTTCTTT.

J is TRBJ2-3 and V is TRBV5-1; D is ambiguous. Trimming took off 5 bases at V and 0 bases at J, with 13 bases between the two ends. Germline V gene lookup returns CDR1 SGHRS and CDR2 YFSETQ. The CDR3 has 15 residues. In DNA form, the CDR3 reads TGCGCCAGCAGACCCGACGGGTTTAGCACAGATACGCAGTATTTT. It translates to CASRPDGFSTDTQYF.